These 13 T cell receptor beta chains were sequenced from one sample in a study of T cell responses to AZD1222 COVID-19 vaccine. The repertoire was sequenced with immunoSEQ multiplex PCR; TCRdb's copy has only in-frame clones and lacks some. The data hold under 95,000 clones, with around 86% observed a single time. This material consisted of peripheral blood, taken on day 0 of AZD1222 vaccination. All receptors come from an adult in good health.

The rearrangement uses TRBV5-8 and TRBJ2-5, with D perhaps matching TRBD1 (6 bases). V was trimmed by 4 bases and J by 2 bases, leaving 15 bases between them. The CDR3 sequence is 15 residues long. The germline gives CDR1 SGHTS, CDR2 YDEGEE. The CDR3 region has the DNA TGTGCCAGCAGCGCCCGGGGAAGGGGGCAAGAGACCCAGTACTTC. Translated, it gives CASSARGRGQETQYF.

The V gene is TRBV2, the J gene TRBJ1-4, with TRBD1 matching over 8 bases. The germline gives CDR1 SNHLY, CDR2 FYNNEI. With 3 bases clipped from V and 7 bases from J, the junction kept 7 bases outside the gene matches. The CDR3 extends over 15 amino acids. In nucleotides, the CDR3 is TGTGCCAGCAGTGAGGGCAGGGGGCTTAGTGAAAAACTGTTTTTT. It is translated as CASSEGRGLSEKLFF.

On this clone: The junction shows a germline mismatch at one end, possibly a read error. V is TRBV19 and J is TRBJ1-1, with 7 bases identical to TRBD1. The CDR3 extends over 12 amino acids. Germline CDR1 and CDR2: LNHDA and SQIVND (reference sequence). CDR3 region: CASKTGNAEAFF. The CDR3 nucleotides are TGTGCCAGCAAGACAGGGAACGCTGAAGCTTTCTTT.

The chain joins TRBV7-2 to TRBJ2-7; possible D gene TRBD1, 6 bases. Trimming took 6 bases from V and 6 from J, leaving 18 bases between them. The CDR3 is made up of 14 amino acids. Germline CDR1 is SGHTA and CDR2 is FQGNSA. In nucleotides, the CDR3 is TGTGCCAGCAGTTACACCGGGACATTTGGCGAGCAGTACTTC. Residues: CASSYTGTFGEQYF.

In DNA form, the CDR3 reads TGTGCCAGCAGTTACGTTTTGGACCTACGGGGCCTCCACTTT. As protein: CASSYVLDLRGLHF. The chain combines TRBV6-5 with TRBJ1-6; no clear D gene. Germline V gene sequence: CDR1 MNHEY, CDR2 SVGAGI. Trimming pared 2 bases from V and 15 bases from J, leaving 17 bases between. The CDR3 consists of 14 residues.

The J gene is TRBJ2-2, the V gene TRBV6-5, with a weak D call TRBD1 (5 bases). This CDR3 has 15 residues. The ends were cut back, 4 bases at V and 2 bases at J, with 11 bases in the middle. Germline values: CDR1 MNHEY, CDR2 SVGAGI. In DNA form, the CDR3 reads TGTGCCAGCAGTTCGTCCGACAGCAACACCGGGGAGCTGTTTTTT. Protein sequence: CASSSSDSNTGELFF.

The CDR3 sequence is CASSTVTNTEAFF. The CDR3 bases are TGTGCCAGCAGCACAGTCACGAACACTGAAGCTTTCTTT. The J gene is TRBJ1-1, the V gene TRBV7-8; D is undetermined. V was shortened by 5 bases and J by 1 base, with 8 bases between the two germline ends. The CDR3 sequence is 13 residues long. Germline CDR1 reads SGHVS; CDR2 reads FQNEAQ.

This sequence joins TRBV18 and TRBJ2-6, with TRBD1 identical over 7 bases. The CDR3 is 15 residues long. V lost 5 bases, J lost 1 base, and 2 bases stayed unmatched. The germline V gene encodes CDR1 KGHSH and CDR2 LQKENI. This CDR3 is CASSATGSGANVLTF. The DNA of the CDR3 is TGTGCCAGCTCAGCGACAGGGTCTGGGGCCAACGTCCTGACTTTC. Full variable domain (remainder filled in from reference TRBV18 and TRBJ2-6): NAGVMQNPRHLVRRRGQEARLRCSPMKGHSHVYWYRQLPEEGLKFMVYLQKENIIDESGMPKERFSAEFPKEGPSILRIQQVVRGDSAAYFCASSATGSGANVLTFGAGSRLTVL.

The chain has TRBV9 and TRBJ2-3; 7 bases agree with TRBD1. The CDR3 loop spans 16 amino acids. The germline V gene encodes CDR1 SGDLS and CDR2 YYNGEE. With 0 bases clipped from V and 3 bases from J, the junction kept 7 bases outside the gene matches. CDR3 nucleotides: TGTGCCAGCAGCGTAGAACAGGGGCTCCGGACAGATACGCAGTATTTT. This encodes CASSVEQGLRTDTQYF.

The CDR3 is CAWRGTSGRAVFPPDTQYF. The CDR3 DNA reads as TGTGCCTGGAGGGGAACTAGCGGGAGGGCCGTGTTTCCCCCAGATACGCAGTATTTT. This sequence joins TRBV30 and TRBJ2-3; 13 bases agree with TRBD2. This CDR3 is built from 19 residues. Germline V gives CDR1 GTSNPN, CDR2 SVGIG (reference sequence). Trimming removed 3 bases from V and 4 bases from J; junction bases left unmatched: 16.

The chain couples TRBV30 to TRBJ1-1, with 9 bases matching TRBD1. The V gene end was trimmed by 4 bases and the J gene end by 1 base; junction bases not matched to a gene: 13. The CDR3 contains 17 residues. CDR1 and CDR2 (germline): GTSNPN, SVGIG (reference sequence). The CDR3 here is CAWKTQGARRGNTEAFF. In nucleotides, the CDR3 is TGTGCCTGGAAAACACAGGGGGCGCGACGGGGGAACACTGAAGCTTTCTTT.

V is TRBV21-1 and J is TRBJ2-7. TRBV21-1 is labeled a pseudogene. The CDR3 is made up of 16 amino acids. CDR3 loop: CASSKVEEGTVYEQYF. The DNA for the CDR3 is TGTGCCAGCAGCAAAGTAGAAGAAGGAACCGTTTACGAGCAGTACTTC.

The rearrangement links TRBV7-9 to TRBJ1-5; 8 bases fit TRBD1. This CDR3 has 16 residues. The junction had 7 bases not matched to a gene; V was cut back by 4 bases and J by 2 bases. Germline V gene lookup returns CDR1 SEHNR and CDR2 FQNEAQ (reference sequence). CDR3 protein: CASSSSDRAGNQPQHF. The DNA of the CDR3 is TGTGCCAGCAGCTCCTCGGACAGGGCTGGCAATCAGCCCCAGCATTTT.